The rows below give T cell receptor beta chains drawn from one sample of a study of blood T cell repertoires in COVID-19. Measured with immunoSEQ multiplex PCR; TCRdb has only the in-frame clones, and not every one. Of 250,000 or so clones in the sample, about four fifths were seen once. The source material was PBMCs or T cells enriched from blood (not recorded which). The receptors come from a woman aged 40-49 years who had been exposed to COVID-19. Both conserved end residues are part of each CDR3. Fields, in order: CDR3 protein, V gene.

CASSPRGGSYNEQFF | TRBV7-3
CATSRWDRAAYEQYF | TRBV15
CASGPSGANVLTF | TRBV27
CASSPGQGANYGYTF | TRBV4-3
CASSLAQRDGYTF | TRBV11-2
CATRTGLSGSPLHF | TRBV6-5
CASSGGTGDQPQHF | TRBV18
CAWTGGNGYTF | TRBV30
CAWSVQPRSGQGSQETQYF | TRBV30
CASSPRGGGTFNQPQHF | TRBV6-6
CASSFGQALGEQYF | TRBV5-1
CASSLQGTTEAFF | TRBV18
CASSQVWRASGGSYEQYF | TRBV4-1
CASSPLGQRNPNYGYTF | TRBV18
CASSFFADQETQYF | TRBV27
CATSDLPTPTGGRGEQFF | TRBV24-1
CASSVADRGNSPLHF | TRBV9
CASSRWRTGDNSPLHF | TRBV6-2/TRBV6-3
CASELAGGRYEQYF | TRBV12-5
CASSHTGTGGYGYTF | TRBV6-5
CASKQGATGELFF | TRBV12-3/TRBV12-4
CASSPSPGTGTYEQYF | TRBV5-5
CASGFQIRDRELTGNTIYF | TRBV12-5
CASSASGTEAFF | TRBV7-8
CASSQGQGYGRDTDTQYF | TRBV3-1/TRBV3-2
CASSIDQDRGLYQPQHF | TRBV19
CASLVRGGQETQYF | TRBV7-8
CASGLVVLAGGPSYNEQFF | TRBV12-5